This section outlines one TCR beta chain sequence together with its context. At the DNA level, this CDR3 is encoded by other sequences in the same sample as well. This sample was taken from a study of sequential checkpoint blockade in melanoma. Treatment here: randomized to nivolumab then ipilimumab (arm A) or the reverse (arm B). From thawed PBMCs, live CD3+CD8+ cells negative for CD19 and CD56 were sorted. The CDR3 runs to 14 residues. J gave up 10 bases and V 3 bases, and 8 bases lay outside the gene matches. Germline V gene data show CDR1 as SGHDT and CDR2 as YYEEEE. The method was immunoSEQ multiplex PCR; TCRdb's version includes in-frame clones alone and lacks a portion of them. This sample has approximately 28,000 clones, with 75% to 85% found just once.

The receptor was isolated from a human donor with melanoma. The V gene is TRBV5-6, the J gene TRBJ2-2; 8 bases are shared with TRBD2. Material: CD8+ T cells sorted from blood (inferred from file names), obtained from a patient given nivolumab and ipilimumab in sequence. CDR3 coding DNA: TGTGCCAGCAGCTCGGGCGGACTAGCAGCGGAGCTGTTTTTT. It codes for CASSSGGLAAELFF.